The T cell receptor (beta chain) under discussion was sequenced for a study of shared clonotypes between healthy human individuals. Study context: Researchers drew samples from two women and a few men aged 18 to 49.

Germline V CDR1 and CDR2: SGHTA, FQGTGA. Trimming left V 5 bases short and J 5 bases short, with 12 bases between. This CDR3 comprises 13 residues. None of the donors, who were healthy HIV-negative adults, had recently had acute infections or vaccinations. Method: immunoSEQ multiplex PCR; TCRdb's copy keeps in-frame clones and lacks some. The data show roughly 2.2 million clones, with about nine tenths seen just once and 0.37% held by the top ten. Turning to this clone: This sample includes further DNA sequences coding for the same CDR3.

What was sequenced was naive CD4+ T cells from PBMCs. Subset described: CD45RA+ positively selected. This rearrangement joins TRBV7-3 to TRBJ2-5; no clear D. The clonotype originates from a man in his late teens or twenties in good health. Some clones in this sample may be carry-over from other donors' samples. The CDR3 here is CASSQQGGETQYF. DNA of the CDR3: TGTGCCAGCAGCCAACAAGGTGGGGAGACCCAGTACTTC. The whole variable domain, filled in from reference TRBV7-3 and TRBJ2-5, reads GAGVSQTPSNKVTEKGKYVELRCDPISGHTALYWYRQSLGQGPEFLIYFQGTGAADDSGLPNDRFFAVRPEGSVSTLKIQRTERGDSAVYLCASSQQGGETQYFGPGTRLLVL.